This T cell receptor (beta chain) emerged from a study of identical twins. Whole-study results and caveats: Insertions were reduced in abundant cord blood beta clonotypes but not in memory repertoires. The conclusions drew on cross-sectional statistical analysis instead of tracking the same donors.

All of the donors were Caucasians in good health. A universal primer site was created by template switching, with the cDNA bearing unique molecular identifiers. TCRdb redid the calling of the 5' RACE reads with MiXCR, one entry per CDR3 protein. The data hold around 550,000 distinct CDR3 sequences, with roughly 15% observed a single time. A note on this clonotype: What it binds is not known.

The germline V gene encodes CDR1 KGHDR and CDR2 SFDVKD. The CDR3 consists of 13 residues. V was pared by 5 bases and J by 4 bases, with 10 bases between. Separately, the same data were catalogued under a study of yellow fever vaccine responses in identical twins.

The receptor was isolated from a young woman in good health. V gene TRBV24-1 combines with J gene TRBJ1-2; perhaps TRBD1 as D (6 bases). Sample: CD4+ T cells sorted from blood. The CDR3 loop reads CATSGQATYGYTF. Here the CDR3 DNA reads TGTGCCACCAGTGGACAGGCGACCTATGGCTACACCTTC.